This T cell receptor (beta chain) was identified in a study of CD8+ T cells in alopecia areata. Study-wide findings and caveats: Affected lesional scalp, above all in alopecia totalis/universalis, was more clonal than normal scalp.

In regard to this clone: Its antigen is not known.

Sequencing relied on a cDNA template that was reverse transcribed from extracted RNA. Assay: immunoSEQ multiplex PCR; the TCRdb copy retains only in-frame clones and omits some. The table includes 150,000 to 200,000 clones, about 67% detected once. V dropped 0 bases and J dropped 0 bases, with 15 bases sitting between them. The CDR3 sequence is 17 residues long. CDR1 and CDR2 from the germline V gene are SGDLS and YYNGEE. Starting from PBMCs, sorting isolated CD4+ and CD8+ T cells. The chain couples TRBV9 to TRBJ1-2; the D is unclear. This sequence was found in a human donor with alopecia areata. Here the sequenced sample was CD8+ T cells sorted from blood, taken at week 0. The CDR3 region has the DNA TGTGCCAGCAGCGTAGGTGTGACACCGGATGCTAACTATGGCTACACCTTC. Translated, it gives CASSVGVTPDANYGYTF.